Listed below are T cell receptor beta chains from one sample, sequenced in a study of T cell responses to AZD1222 COVID-19 vaccine. The data were produced by immunoSEQ multiplex PCR, yet TCRdb's version contains in-frame clones alone and is incomplete. Its listing shows over 120,000 clones. The specimen sequenced was peripheral blood. All receptors come from an adult in good health. CDR3s include the opening cysteine and the closing phenylalanine or tryptophan. The order of the fields is D gene, V gene, J gene, CDR3 DNA, CDR3 protein. D genes are given only for firm matches.

d_call: NA
v_call: TRBV4-1
j_call: TRBJ1-3
cdr3_nt: TGCGCCAGCAGCCAGTCGGGGGCTGGAAACACCATATATTTT
cdr3_aa: CASSQSGAGNTIYF

d_call: NA
v_call: TRBV23-1
j_call: TRBJ1-5
cdr3_nt: TGCGCCAGCAGTCAAAGGACCGAGAAGTCTTGCAATCAGCCCCAGCATTTT
cdr3_aa: CASSQRTEKSCNQPQHF

d_call: NA
v_call: TRBV19
j_call: TRBJ2-7
cdr3_nt: TGTGCCAGTAGTATAGATTTCAGGACACTTCCCTACGAGCAGTACTTC
cdr3_aa: CASSIDFRTLPYEQYF

d_call: TRBD1
v_call: TRBV7-9
j_call: TRBJ1-1
cdr3_nt: TGTGCCAGCAGCCCTGACAGGGGCAACATGAACACTGAAGCTTTCTTT
cdr3_aa: CASSPDRGNMNTEAFF

d_call: NA
v_call: TRBV2
j_call: TRBJ1-2
cdr3_nt: TGTGCCAGCAGTTCGAGGGCAGGGACGGAAGGCTACACCTTC
cdr3_aa: CASSSRAGTEGYTF

d_call: TRBD1
v_call: TRBV7-2
j_call: TRBJ2-2
cdr3_nt: TGTGCCAGCACCTACCGAAACAGGGGTGGGGAGCTGTTTTTT
cdr3_aa: CASTYRNRGGELFF

d_call: NA
v_call: TRBV6-5
j_call: TRBJ1-3
cdr3_nt: TGTGCCACCTACAACCCCGGGGCTGGAAACACCATATATTTT
cdr3_aa: CATYNPGAGNTIYF

d_call: TRBD1
v_call: TRBV5-6
j_call: TRBJ1-6
cdr3_nt: TGTGCCAGCAGCGTGACAGGGGACCACTCCTATAATTCACCCCTCCACTTT
cdr3_aa: CASSVTGDHSYNSPLHF

d_call: NA
v_call: TRBV19
j_call: TRBJ1-6
cdr3_nt: TGTGCCAGTAGTATTGGTCAGGGGAATTCACCCCTCCACTTT
cdr3_aa: CASSIGQGNSPLHF

d_call: NA
v_call: TRBV7-2
j_call: TRBJ1-4
cdr3_nt: TGTGCCAGCAGCTTTTTAGGGGGTCAGAATGAAAAACTGTTTTTT
cdr3_aa: CASSFLGGQNEKLFF

d_call: NA
v_call: TRBV2
j_call: TRBJ1-2
cdr3_nt: TGTGCCAGCAGCGGGTCGGTCTATGGCTACACCTTC
cdr3_aa: CASSGSVYGYTF

d_call: NA
v_call: TRBV6-6
j_call: TRBJ1-6
cdr3_nt: TGTGCCAGCCATCGGCAGGGTATGTCACCCCTCCACTTT
cdr3_aa: CASHRQGMSPLHF

d_call: TRBD1
v_call: TRBV6-5
j_call: TRBJ1-1
cdr3_nt: TGTGCCAGCAGCCCCTCGAGGGGGCGAGACACTGAAGCTTTCTTT
cdr3_aa: CASSPSRGRDTEAFF

d_call: NA
v_call: TRBV6-2/TRBV6-3
j_call: TRBJ2-6
cdr3_nt: TGTGCCAGCAGTCATAACATATTATACGACAGCTCTGGGGCCAACGTCCTGACTTTC
cdr3_aa: CASSHNILYDSSGANVLTF

d_call: NA
v_call: TRBV11-2
j_call: TRBJ1-1
cdr3_nt: TGTGCCAGCAGCCAGACAGTTGAAGCTTTCTTT
cdr3_aa: CASSQTVEAFF

d_call: TRBD1
v_call: TRBV28
j_call: TRBJ1-2
cdr3_nt: TGTGCCAGCAGTTCTGGACAGGGGTTCACCTTC
cdr3_aa: CASSSGQGFTF

d_call: NA
v_call: TRBV6-2/TRBV6-3
j_call: TRBJ1-4
cdr3_nt: TGTGCCAGCAGTTACTTGGGGAGTGAAAAACTGTTTTTT
cdr3_aa: CASSYLGSEKLFF

d_call: NA
v_call: TRBV19
j_call: TRBJ1-2
cdr3_nt: TGTGCCAGTAGTGACCCTGGCCGGAGGTCCGGTGGCTACACCTTC
cdr3_aa: CASSDPGRRSGGYTF

d_call: TRBD1
v_call: TRBV18
j_call: TRBJ1-4
cdr3_nt: TGTGCCAGCTCACCGGGACAGGTTGCAACTAATGAAAAACTGTTTTTT
cdr3_aa: CASSPGQVATNEKLFF

d_call: NA
v_call: TRBV7-6
j_call: TRBJ1-3
cdr3_nt: TGTGCCAGCAGCCATCCTGAACAAGGGCTTGGAAACACCATATATTTT
cdr3_aa: CASSHPEQGLGNTIYF

d_call: NA
v_call: TRBV6-5
j_call: TRBJ1-1
cdr3_nt: TGTGCCAGCAGTTACAGCCCGGTGAACACTGAAGCTTTCTTT
cdr3_aa: CASSYSPVNTEAFF

d_call: TRBD1
v_call: TRBV7-9
j_call: TRBJ1-4
cdr3_nt: TGTGCCAGCAGCTTAGGAGGCAGGGGGCGGCTATCTAATGAAAAACTGTTTTTT
cdr3_aa: CASSLGGRGRLSNEKLFF

d_call: NA
v_call: TRBV28
j_call: TRBJ2-1
cdr3_nt: TGTGCCAGCAGCCGCTCTCCGGGGTCCCGGACCTTCGCGTTGGTGCAGTTCTTC
cdr3_aa: CASSRSPGSRTFALVQFF

d_call: NA
v_call: TRBV15
j_call: TRBJ1-6
cdr3_nt: TGTGCCACCAGCAGAGACCCCGGGAGGGCCCTCCACTTT
cdr3_aa: CATSRDPGRALHF

d_call: NA
v_call: TRBV6-2/TRBV6-3
j_call: TRBJ2-3
cdr3_nt: TGTGCCAGCAGTTACAGGGAAAGCACAGATACGCAGTATTTT
cdr3_aa: CASSYRESTDTQYF

d_call: NA
v_call: TRBV7-3
j_call: TRBJ2-1
cdr3_nt: TGTGCCAGCAGCTTAGGGGCCCGTGGGGAGCAGTTCTTC
cdr3_aa: CASSLGARGEQFF

d_call: NA
v_call: TRBV19
j_call: TRBJ2-7
cdr3_nt: TGTGCCAGTAGTATAGTTGGAAGCCGCTACGAGCAGTACTTC
cdr3_aa: CASSIVGSRYEQYF

d_call: TRBD1
v_call: TRBV7-9
j_call: TRBJ1-3
cdr3_nt: TGTGCCAGCAGCTTTACAGGGGGCGCGGACACCATATATTTT
cdr3_aa: CASSFTGGADTIYF

d_call: NA
v_call: TRBV11-3
j_call: TRBJ1-2
cdr3_nt: TGTGCCAGCAGCCTTGTCCCCTCGAAGGACTATGGCTACACCTTC
cdr3_aa: CASSLVPSKDYGYTF

d_call: NA
v_call: TRBV9
j_call: TRBJ2-5
cdr3_nt: TGTGCCAGCAGCGGGACAGAGGGGTTATGGGAGACCCAGTACTTC
cdr3_aa: CASSGTEGLWETQYF

d_call: NA
v_call: TRBV28
j_call: TRBJ2-3
cdr3_nt: TGTGCCAGCAGCGTCCCAGATACGCAGTATTTT
cdr3_aa: CASSVPDTQYF

d_call: NA
v_call: TRBV19
j_call: TRBJ1-5
cdr3_nt: TGTGCCAGTAGTATAGCCCCGGACATCCCCAATCAGCCCCAGCATTTT
cdr3_aa: CASSIAPDIPNQPQHF

d_call: NA
v_call: TRBV7-9
j_call: TRBJ1-4
cdr3_nt: TGTGCCAGCAGCTTAGGTGACAGGCCAACTAATGAAAAACTGTTTTTT
cdr3_aa: CASSLGDRPTNEKLFF

d_call: NA
v_call: TRBV19
j_call: TRBJ1-5
cdr3_nt: TGTGCCAGTAGTATAGGGGGAGGAGGGCAGCCCCAGCATTTT
cdr3_aa: CASSIGGGGQPQHF

d_call: TRBD1
v_call: TRBV9
j_call: TRBJ2-6
cdr3_nt: TGTGCCAGCAGCGCAGGGGGCAGTGGGGCCAACGTCCTGACTTTC
cdr3_aa: CASSAGGSGANVLTF

d_call: NA
v_call: TRBV6-5
j_call: TRBJ2-5
cdr3_nt: TGTGCCAGCAGTTACTCCGGGGAAGAGACCCAGTACTTC
cdr3_aa: CASSYSGEETQYF

d_call: NA
v_call: TRBV12-3/TRBV12-4
j_call: TRBJ1-2
cdr3_nt: TGTGCCAGCAGTTTTGCAGGTGGTGGCTACACCTTC
cdr3_aa: CASSFAGGGYTF

d_call: TRBD1
v_call: TRBV7-7
j_call: TRBJ1-6
cdr3_nt: TGTGCCAGCAGCTTGGGACAGAAAAATTCACCCCTCCACTTT
cdr3_aa: CASSLGQKNSPLHF

d_call: TRBD1
v_call: TRBV7-9
j_call: TRBJ1-3
cdr3_nt: TGTGCCAGCAGCTTAGGTGGACAGGGGGCGCGCGGAAACACCATATATTTT
cdr3_aa: CASSLGGQGARGNTIYF

d_call: NA
v_call: TRBV27
j_call: TRBJ2-3
cdr3_nt: TGTGCCAGCAGTCAGATTTACCCAGATACGCAGTATTTT
cdr3_aa: CASSQIYPDTQYF

d_call: TRBD1
v_call: TRBV7-7
j_call: TRBJ1-6
cdr3_nt: TGTGCCAGCAGCTTAGGTGGGACAGGGGGTTCACCCCTCCACTTT
cdr3_aa: CASSLGGTGGSPLHF

d_call: TRBD1
v_call: TRBV4-1
j_call: TRBJ1-4
cdr3_nt: TGCGCCAGCAGCCCCGGACAGGGACCAACTAATGAAAAACTGTTTTTT
cdr3_aa: CASSPGQGPTNEKLFF

d_call: NA
v_call: TRBV6-4
j_call: TRBJ2-3
cdr3_nt: TGTGCCAGCAGTCCTACTCTGGGCACAGATACGCAGTATTTT
cdr3_aa: CASSPTLGTDTQYF

d_call: TRBD2
v_call: TRBV11-2
j_call: TRBJ2-3
cdr3_nt: TGTGCCAGCAGCTTAGGAGGGGAGGTAGCGGGGGCCGCCCCACATACGCAGTATTTT
cdr3_aa: CASSLGGEVAGAAPHTQYF

d_call: TRBD2
v_call: TRBV2
j_call: TRBJ2-1
cdr3_nt: TGTGCCAGCAATTTAGCGGGACCGTACAATGAGCAGTTCTTC
cdr3_aa: CASNLAGPYNEQFF

d_call: NA
v_call: TRBV6-5
j_call: TRBJ2-2
cdr3_nt: TGTGCCAGCATTTTAGGACCAAGGGGCACCGGGGAGCTGTTTTTT
cdr3_aa: CASILGPRGTGELFF

d_call: TRBD2
v_call: TRBV3-1/TRBV3-2
j_call: TRBJ2-5
cdr3_nt: TGTGCCAGCAGCCCAACCGGGACTAGCGGCCAAGAGACCCAGTACTTC
cdr3_aa: CASSPTGTSGQETQYF

d_call: NA
v_call: TRBV18
j_call: TRBJ1-6
cdr3_nt: TGTGCCAGCTCACTTCTTAGTTCACCCCTCCACTTT
cdr3_aa: CASSLLSSPLHF

d_call: TRBD2
v_call: TRBV5-1
j_call: TRBJ2-3
cdr3_nt: TGCGCCAGCAGCTCGCAACGAGGCCCGGGACTAGCGGGGGGGTCTAGCACAGATACGCAGTATTTT
cdr3_aa: CASSSQRGPGLAGGSSTDTQYF

d_call: TRBD1
v_call: TRBV5-6
j_call: TRBJ1-4
cdr3_nt: TGTGCCAGCAGCTTGGGGGACAGGGGAGTTGAAAAACTGTTTTTT
cdr3_aa: CASSLGDRGVEKLFF

d_call: TRBD1
v_call: TRBV19
j_call: TRBJ1-5
cdr3_nt: TGTGCCAGTACCATATCCCCCTCTTCAGGGGGTATCAATCAGCCCCAGCATTTT
cdr3_aa: CASTISPSSGGINQPQHF

d_call: TRBD1
v_call: TRBV15
j_call: TRBJ1-1
cdr3_nt: TGTGCCACCAGCTCAGGGGGGGGCACTGAAGCTTTCTTT
cdr3_aa: CATSSGGGTEAFF

d_call: NA
v_call: TRBV5-1
j_call: TRBJ2-5
cdr3_nt: TGCGCCAGCAGCTTGTTTGCTGGGGGGGCGGGAGAGACCCAGTACTTC
cdr3_aa: CASSLFAGGAGETQYF

d_call: NA
v_call: TRBV18
j_call: TRBJ2-1
cdr3_nt: TGTGCCAGCTCACCGCTGGGGTTCGATGAGCAGTTCTTC
cdr3_aa: CASSPLGFDEQFF

d_call: NA
v_call: TRBV28
j_call: TRBJ1-2
cdr3_nt: TGTGCCAGCACTGGGACGAAGGATGGCTACACCTTC
cdr3_aa: CASTGTKDGYTF

d_call: TRBD1
v_call: TRBV6-5
j_call: TRBJ2-7
cdr3_nt: TGTGCCAGCAGGGACAGGCACTACGAGCAGTACTTC
cdr3_aa: CASRDRHYEQYF

d_call: NA
v_call: TRBV28
j_call: TRBJ1-1
cdr3_nt: TGTGCCAGCAGTTACCCCAGGGATGGCACTGAAGCTTTCTTT
cdr3_aa: CASSYPRDGTEAFF

d_call: NA
v_call: TRBV5-6
j_call: TRBJ2-6
cdr3_nt: TGTGCCAGCAGCTTAGGTGGCTCTGGGGCCAACGTCCTGACTTTC
cdr3_aa: CASSLGGSGANVLTF